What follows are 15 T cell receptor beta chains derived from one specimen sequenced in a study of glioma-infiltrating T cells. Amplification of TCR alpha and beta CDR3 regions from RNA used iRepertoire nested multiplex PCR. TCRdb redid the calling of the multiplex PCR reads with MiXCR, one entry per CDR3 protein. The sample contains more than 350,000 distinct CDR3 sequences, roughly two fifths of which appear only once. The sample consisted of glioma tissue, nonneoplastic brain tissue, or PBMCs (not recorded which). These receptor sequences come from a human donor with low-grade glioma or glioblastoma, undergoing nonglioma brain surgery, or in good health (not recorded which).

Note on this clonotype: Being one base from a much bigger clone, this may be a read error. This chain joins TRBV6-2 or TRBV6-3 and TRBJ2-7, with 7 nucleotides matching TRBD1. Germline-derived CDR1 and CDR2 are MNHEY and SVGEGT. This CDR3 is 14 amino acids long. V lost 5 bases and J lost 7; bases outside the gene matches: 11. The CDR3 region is CASSRRGQLGEQYF. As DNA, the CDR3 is TGTGCCAGCAGTCGCCGGGGACAGTTGGGAGAGCAGTACTTC.

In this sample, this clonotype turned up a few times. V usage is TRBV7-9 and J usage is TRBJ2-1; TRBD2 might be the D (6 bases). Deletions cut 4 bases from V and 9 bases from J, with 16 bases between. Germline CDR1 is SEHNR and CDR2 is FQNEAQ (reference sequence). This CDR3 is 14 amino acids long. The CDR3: CASSSTPRGGEQFF. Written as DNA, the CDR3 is TGTGCCAGCAGCTCCACACCGAGGGGAGGTGAGCAGTTCTTC.

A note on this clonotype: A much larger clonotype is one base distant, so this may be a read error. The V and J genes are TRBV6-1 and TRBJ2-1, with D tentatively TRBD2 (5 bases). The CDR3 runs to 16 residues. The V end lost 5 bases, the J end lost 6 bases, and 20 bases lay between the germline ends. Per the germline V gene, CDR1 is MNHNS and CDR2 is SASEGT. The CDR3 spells CASSHSASWRSNEQFF. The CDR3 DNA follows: TGTGCCAGCAGTCACTCCGCTAGCTGGAGAAGCAATGAGCAGTTCTTC.

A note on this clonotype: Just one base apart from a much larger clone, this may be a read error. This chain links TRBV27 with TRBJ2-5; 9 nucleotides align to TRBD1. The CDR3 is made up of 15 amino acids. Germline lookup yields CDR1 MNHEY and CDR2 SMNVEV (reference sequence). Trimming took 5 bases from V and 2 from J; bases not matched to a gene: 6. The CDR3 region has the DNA TGTGCCAGCAGTAGACCCGGGACAGGGCAAGAGACCCAGTACTTC. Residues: CASSRPGTGQETQYF.

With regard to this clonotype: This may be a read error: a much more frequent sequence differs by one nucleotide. CDR3 in amino acids: CASSTYRANEKPFF. In DNA form, the CDR3 reads TGTGCCAGCAGCACCTACAGGGCTAATGAAAAACCGTTTTTT. The rearrangement joins TRBV7-8 to TRBJ1-4; a possible D gene is TRBD1 (6 bases). This CDR3 contains 14 residues. Germline V gives CDR1 SGHVS, CDR2 FQNEAQ.

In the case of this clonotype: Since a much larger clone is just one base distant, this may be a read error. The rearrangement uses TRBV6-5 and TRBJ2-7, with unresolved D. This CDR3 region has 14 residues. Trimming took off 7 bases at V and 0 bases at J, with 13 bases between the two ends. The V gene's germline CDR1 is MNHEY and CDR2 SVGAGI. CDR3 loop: CASNPSVNSYEQYF. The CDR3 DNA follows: TGTGCCAGCAATCCCTCGGTTAACTCCTACGAGCAGTACTTC.

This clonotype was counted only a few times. In nucleotides, the CDR3 is TGCAGTGCTAGAGGAACAGGGGGCACTGAAGCTTTCTTT. Its protein is CSARGTGGTEAFF. The chain carries TRBV20-1 and TRBJ1-1; TRBD1 agrees at 8 bases. The CDR3 loop spans 13 amino acids. The V gene's germline CDR1 is DFQATT and CDR2 SNEGSKA (reference sequence). V shed 1 base, J shed 4 bases, and the junction held 2 bases outside the gene matches.

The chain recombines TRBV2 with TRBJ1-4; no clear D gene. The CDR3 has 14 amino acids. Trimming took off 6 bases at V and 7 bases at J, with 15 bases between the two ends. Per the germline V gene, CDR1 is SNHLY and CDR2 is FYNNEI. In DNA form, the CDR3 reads TGTGCCAGCAGAGAGGCCCCCCTTACTGAAAAACTGTTTTTT. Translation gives CASREAPLTEKLFF. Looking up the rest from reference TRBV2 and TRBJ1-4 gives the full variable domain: EPEVTQTPSHQVTQMGQEVILRCVPISNHLYFYWYRQILGQKVEFLVSFYNNEISEKSEIFDDQFSVERPDGSNFTLKIRSTKLEDSAMYFCASREAPLTEKLFFGSGTQLSVL.

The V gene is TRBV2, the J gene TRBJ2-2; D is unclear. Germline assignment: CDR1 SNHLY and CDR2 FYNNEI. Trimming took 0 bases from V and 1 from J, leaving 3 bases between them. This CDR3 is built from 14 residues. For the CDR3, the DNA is TGTGCCAGCAGTGAAGCAGGGAACACCGGGGAGCTGTTTTTT. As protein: CASSEAGNTGELFF.

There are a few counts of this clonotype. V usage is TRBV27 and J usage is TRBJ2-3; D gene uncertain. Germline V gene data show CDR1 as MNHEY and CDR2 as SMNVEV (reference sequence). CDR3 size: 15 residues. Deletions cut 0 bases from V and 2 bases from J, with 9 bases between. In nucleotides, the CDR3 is TGTGCCAGCAGTTTATCTGGGTCCTCCACAGATACGCAGTATTTT. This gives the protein CASSLSGSSTDTQYF.

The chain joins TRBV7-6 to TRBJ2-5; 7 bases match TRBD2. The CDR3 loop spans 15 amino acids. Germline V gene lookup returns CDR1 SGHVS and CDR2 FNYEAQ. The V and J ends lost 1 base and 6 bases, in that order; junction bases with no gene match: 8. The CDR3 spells CASSLGGGSGQTQYF. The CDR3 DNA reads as TGTGCCAGCAGCTTAGGAGGCGGGAGTGGCCAGACCCAGTACTTC.

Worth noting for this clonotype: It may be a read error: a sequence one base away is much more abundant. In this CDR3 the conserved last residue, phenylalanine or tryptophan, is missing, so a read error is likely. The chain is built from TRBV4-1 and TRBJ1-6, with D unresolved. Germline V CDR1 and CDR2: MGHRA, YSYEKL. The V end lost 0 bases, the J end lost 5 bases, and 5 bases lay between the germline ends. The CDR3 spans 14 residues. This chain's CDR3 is CASSQDGHNSPLHS. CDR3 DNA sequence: TGCGCCAGCAGCCAAGACGGGCATAATTCACCCCTCCACTCT.

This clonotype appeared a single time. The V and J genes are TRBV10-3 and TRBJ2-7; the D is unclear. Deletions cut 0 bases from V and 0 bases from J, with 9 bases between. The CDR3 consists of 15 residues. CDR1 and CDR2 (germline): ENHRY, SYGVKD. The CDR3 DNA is TGTGCCATCAGTGAGTCGCAGCTGCTCTCCTACGAGCAGTACTTC. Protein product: CAISESQLLSYEQYF.

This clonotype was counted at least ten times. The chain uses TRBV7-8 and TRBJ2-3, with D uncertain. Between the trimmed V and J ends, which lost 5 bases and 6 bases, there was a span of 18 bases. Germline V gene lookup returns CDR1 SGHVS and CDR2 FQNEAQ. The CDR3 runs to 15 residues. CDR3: CASSTLWVASDTQYF. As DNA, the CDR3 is TGTGCCAGCAGCACCCTATGGGTGGCCAGCGATACGCAGTATTTT.

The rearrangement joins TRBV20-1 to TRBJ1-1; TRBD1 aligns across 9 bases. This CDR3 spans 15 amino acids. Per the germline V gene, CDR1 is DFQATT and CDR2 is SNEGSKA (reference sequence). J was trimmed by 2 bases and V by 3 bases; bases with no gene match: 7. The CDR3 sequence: CSASSPQGANTEAFF. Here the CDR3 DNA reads TGCAGTGCTAGTTCGCCACAGGGGGCTAACACTGAAGCTTTCTTT.